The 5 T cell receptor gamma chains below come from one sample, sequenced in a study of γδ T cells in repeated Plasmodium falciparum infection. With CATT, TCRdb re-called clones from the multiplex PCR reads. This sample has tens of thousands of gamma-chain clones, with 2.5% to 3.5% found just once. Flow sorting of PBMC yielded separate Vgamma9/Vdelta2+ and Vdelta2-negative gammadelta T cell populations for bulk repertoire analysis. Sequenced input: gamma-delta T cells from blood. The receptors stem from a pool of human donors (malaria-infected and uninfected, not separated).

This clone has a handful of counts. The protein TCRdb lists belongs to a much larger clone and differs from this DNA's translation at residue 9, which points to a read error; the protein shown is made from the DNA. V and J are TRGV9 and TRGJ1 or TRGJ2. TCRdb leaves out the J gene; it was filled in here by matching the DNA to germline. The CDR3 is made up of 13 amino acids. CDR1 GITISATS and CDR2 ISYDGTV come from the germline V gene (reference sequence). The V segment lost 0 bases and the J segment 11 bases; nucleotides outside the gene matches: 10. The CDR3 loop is CALWEVHLGEKLF. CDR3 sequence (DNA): TGTGCCTTGTGGGAGGTGCATTTGGGTGAGAAACTCTTT.

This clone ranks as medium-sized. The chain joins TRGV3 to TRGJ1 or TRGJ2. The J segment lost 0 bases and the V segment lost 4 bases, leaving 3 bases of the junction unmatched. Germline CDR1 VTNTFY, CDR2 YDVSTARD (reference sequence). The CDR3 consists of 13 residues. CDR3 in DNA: TGTGCCACCTGGGAGTTGAATTATTATAAGAAACTCTTT. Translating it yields CATWELNYYKKLF.

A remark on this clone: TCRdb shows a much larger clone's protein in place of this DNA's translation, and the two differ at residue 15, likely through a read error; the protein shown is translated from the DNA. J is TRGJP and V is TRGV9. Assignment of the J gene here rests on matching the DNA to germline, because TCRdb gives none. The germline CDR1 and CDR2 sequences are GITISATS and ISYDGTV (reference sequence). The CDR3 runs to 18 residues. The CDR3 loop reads CALWEITTTELGKKVKVF. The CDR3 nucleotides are TGTGCCTTGTGGGAGATCACAACAACGGAGTTGGGCAAAAAAGTCAAGGTATTT.

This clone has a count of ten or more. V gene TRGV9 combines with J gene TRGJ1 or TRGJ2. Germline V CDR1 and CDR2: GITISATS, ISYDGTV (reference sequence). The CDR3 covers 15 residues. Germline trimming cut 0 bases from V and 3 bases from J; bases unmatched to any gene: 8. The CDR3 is CALWEVHPFYYKKLF. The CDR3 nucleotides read TGTGCCTTGTGGGAGGTGCACCCCTTTTATTATAAGAAACTCTTT.

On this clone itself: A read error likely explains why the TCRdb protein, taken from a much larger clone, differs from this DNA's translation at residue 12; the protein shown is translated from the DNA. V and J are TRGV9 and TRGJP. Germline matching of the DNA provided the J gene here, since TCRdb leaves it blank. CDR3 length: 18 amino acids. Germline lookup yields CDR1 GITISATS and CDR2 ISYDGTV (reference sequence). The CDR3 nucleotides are TGTGCCTTGTGGGAGGTGCTGACGAGAGAGTTGGACAAAAAAATCAAGGTATTT. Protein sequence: CALWEVLTRELDKKIKVF.